A selection of T cell receptor beta chains follows, all from one sample in a study of cytomegalovirus exposure and HLA in healthy donors. Clones were read by immunoSEQ multiplex PCR, and TCRdb kept only the in-frame ones, dropping some. The sample yields some 140,000 clones, about 80% seen once. The sample comprised PBMCs. Source of these receptors: a young man in good health and CMV-seronegative. Both conserved end residues are trimmed from each CDR3. D genes are given only for firm matches.

j_call v_call d_call cdr3_aa
TRBJ2-7 TRBV15 TRBD2 ATSRAPTSGGTVQY
TRBJ2-1 TRBV6-5 . ASSYSLLTYNEQF
TRBJ1-4 TRBV30 TRBD1 AGDRGNEKLF
TRBJ2-1 TRBV7-2 TRBD1 ASSPGQGRRQF
TRBJ2-2 TRBV10-3 . ASGTTNTGELF
TRBJ2-3 TRBV12-5 TRBD2 ASAWTSGRALGTDTQY
TRBJ1-5 TRBV18 TRBD1 ASSSRTGRYSNQPQH
TRBJ1-4 TRBV21-1 . ASHNEKLF
TRBJ1-1 TRBV6-6 . ASSHGQVGRGTEAF
TRBJ1-6 TRBV5-6 . ASSLPRSPLH
TRBJ1-2 TRBV2 . ASSRQAAYGYT
TRBJ2-7 TRBV6-6 . ASRDTGADEQY
TRBJ1-1 TRBV9 . ASSVVAFDTEAF
TRBJ1-1 TRBV7-9 . ASRGPVGSGTEAF
TRBJ2-3 TRBV5-5 TRBD2 ASSRGPGGNTQY
TRBJ2-1 TRBV30 TRBD1 AWSRDRGNEQF
TRBJ2-1 TRBV4-1 . ASSRGLYNEQF
TRBJ2-2 TRBV7-9 . ASSFTTDTGELF
TRBJ2-5 TRBV6-1 . ASSEEFIEGGETQY
TRBJ2-3 TRBV5-1 TRBD2 ASSRTSGSTDTQY
TRBJ2-3 TRBV10-3 TRBD2 AIMAISGSRPDTQY
TRBJ2-1 TRBV9 . ASSVAGEQF
TRBJ2-1 TRBV5-1 . ASSTDSGAYNEQF
TRBJ2-1 TRBV9 TRBD2 ASSVKWSRGSSYNEQF
TRBJ1-2 TRBV6-5 . ASNPTGSGGYT
TRBJ2-2 TRBV6-5 . ASSYRGGELF
TRBJ2-4 TRBV6-1 TRBD1 ASSERGRTGGSKNIQY
TRBJ1-1 TRBV18 TRBD1 ASSPPSRGQTEAF
TRBJ1-6 TRBV30 . AWSAGGVASPLH
TRBJ2-7 TRBV4-1 TRBD2 ASSQSGLAGAPHEQY
TRBJ2-7 TRBV30 TRBD2 AWSVLSGSYEQY
TRBJ2-7 TRBV6-1 TRBD1 ASSKLRDSRDEQY
TRBJ2-7 TRBV18 . ASSPSDSGEQY
TRBJ1-2 TRBV28 TRBD1 ASSLLQGSQDGYT
TRBJ1-2 TRBV5-8 . ASSPNNYGYT